These T cell receptor beta chains were read from a single sample in a study of identical twins. TCRdb redid the calling of the 5' RACE reads with MiXCR, one entry per CDR3 protein. The sample contains approximately 220,000 distinct CDR3 sequences, around 6.9% of which appear only once. This sample was shared with a second study, whose subject was yellow fever vaccine responses in identical twins.

The sample was memory (CD45RO+) T cells sorted from blood. The source is a woman aged 18-29 years in good health. Each CDR3 is given with its conserved first and last residue. The order of the fields is D gene, clone size, J gene, V gene, CDR3 DNA, CDR3 protein. A D gene is named only where the DNA matches it firmly. Clone size appears in some rows only: once, few, many, or a class for an expanded clone.

>NA|NA|TRBJ1-6|TRBV6-6
TGTGCCAGCAGTTACACCCAGGGTCCCCTCCACTTT
CASSYTQGPLHF
>TRBD2|few|TRBJ2-7|TRBV7-8
TGTGCCAGCAGCTTGGTAGCGGGAGGACGCGAGCAGTACTTC
CASSLVAGGREQYF
>TRBD1|few|TRBJ2-3|TRBV5-1
TGCGCCAGCAGCCAACGGACAGGGAGCACAGATACGCAGTATTTT
CASSQRTGSTDTQYF
>NA|many|TRBJ2-7|TRBV7-9
TGTGCCAGCAGCTTCGCAGGGGATCCGGCCTACGAGCAGTACTTC
CASSFAGDPAYEQYF
>NA|many|TRBJ1-5|TRBV11-2
TGTGCCAGCAGCTGGGACCTTGATCAGCCCCAGCATTTT
CASSWDLDQPQHF
>TRBD1|NA|TRBJ1-6|TRBV11-2
TGTGCCAGCAGCCCCCAAGGGCCGGGACAGGGAGGGTCACCCCTCCACTTT
CASSPQGPGQGGSPLHF
>TRBD2|many|TRBJ2-7|TRBV4-2
TGTGCCAGCAGCCAAGGTGTAGCGGGGTACGAGCAGTACTTC
CASSQGVAGYEQYF
>TRBD1|once|TRBJ1-1|TRBV28
TGTGCCAGCAGTCCGCAGGGGGCGGGTTACACTGAAGCTTTCTTT
CASSPQGAGYTEAFF
>TRBD1|NA|TRBJ2-1|TRBV24-1
TGTGCCACCAGTGATCGACAGGGCAGCTCCTACAATGAGCAGTTCTTC
CATSDRQGSSYNEQFF
>NA|NA|TRBJ1-6|TRBV5-1
TGCGCCAGCAGCTTGGACCCGGGGGTCGGATCACCCCTCCACTTT
CASSLDPGVGSPLHF
>NA|few|TRBJ2-7|TRBV6-1
TGTGCCAGCACCCCCAGGTCTGGCCTAGGGACCTACGAGCAGTACTTC
CASTPRSGLGTYEQYF
>NA|few|TRBJ2-7|TRBV20-1
TGCAGTGCTCCGCGGACAGCGTCCTACGAGCAGTACTTC
CSAPRTASYEQYF
>NA|NA|TRBJ2-3|TRBV18
TGTGCCAGCTCACCACTGGGGTTAGATACGCAGTATTTT
CASSPLGLDTQYF